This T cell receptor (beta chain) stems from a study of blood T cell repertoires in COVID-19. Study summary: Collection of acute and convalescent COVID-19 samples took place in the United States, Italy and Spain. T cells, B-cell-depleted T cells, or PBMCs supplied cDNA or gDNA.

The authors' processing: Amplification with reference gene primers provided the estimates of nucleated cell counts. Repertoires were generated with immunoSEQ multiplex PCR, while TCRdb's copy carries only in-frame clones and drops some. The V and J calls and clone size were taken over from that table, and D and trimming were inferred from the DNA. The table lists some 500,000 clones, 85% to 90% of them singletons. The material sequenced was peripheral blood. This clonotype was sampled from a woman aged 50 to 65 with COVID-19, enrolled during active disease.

The chain's CDR3 is CASRTGPSQETQYF. The CDR3 region has the DNA TGTGCCAGCAGAACTGGTCCGAGCCAAGAGACCCAGTACTTC. The rearrangement uses TRBV28 and TRBJ2-5; no firm D call. This CDR3 comprises 14 residues. Germline V gene lookup returns CDR1 MDHEN and CDR2 SYDVKM. V was trimmed by 6 bases and J by 1 base, leaving 12 bases between them.